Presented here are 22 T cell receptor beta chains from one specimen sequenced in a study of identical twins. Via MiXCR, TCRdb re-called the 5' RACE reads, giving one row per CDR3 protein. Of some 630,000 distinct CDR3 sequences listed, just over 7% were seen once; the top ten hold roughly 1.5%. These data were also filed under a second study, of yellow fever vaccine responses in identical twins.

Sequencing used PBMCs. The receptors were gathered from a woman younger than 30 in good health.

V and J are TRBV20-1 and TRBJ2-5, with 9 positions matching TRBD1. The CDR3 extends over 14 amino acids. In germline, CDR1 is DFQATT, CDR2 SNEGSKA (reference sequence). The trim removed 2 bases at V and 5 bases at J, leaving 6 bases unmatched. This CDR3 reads CSARRGQGGETQYF. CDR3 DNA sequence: TGCAGTGCTAGACGGGGACAGGGCGGGGAGACCCAGTACTTC.

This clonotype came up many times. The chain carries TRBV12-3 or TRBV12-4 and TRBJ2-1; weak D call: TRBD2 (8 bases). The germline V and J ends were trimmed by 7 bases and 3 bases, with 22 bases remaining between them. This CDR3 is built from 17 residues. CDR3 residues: CASTSRRGREDYNEQFF. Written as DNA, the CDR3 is TGTGCCAGCACTTCCCGAAGGGGGCGGGAGGACTACAATGAGCAGTTCTTC.

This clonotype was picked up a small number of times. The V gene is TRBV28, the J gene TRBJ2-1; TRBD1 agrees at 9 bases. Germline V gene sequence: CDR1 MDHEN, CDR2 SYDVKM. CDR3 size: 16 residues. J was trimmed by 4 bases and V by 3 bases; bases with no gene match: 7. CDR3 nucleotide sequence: TGTGCCAGCAGTTTGTTCGGGACAGGGTATTACAATGAGCAGTTCTTC. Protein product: CASSLFGTGYYNEQFF.

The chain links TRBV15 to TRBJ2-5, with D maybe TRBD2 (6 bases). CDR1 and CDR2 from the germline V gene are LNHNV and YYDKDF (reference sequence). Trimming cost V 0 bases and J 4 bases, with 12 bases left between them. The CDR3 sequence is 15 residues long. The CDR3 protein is CATSRDRGIAETQYF. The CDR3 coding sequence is TGTGCCACCAGCAGAGATCGCGGGATTGCAGAGACCCAGTACTTC.

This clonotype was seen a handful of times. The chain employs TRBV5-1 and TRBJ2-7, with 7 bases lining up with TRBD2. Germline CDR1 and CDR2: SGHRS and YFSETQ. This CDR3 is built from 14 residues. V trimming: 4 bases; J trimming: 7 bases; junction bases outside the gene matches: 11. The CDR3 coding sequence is TGCGCCAGCAGCCCCACCCAGGGAGCGGGGGAGCAGTACGTC. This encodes CASSPTQGAGEQYV.

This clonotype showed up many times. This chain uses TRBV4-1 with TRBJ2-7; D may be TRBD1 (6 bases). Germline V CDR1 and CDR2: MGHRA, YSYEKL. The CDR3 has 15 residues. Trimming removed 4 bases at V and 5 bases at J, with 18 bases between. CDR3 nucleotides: TGCGCCAGCAGCCGCCCCCTCCGGGACATCCACGAGCAGTACTTC. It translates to CASSRPLRDIHEQYF.

This chain's CDR3 is CASSHGTGKGEAFF. The CDR3 coding sequence is TGTGCCAGCAGCCACGGGACAGGGAAGGGGGAAGCTTTCTTT. The chain uses TRBV14 and TRBJ1-1; 9 bases are shared with TRBD1. Per the germline V gene, CDR1 is SGHDN and CDR2 is FVKESK. With 3 bases clipped from V and 8 bases from J, the junction kept 7 bases outside the gene matches. The CDR3 loop spans 14 amino acids.

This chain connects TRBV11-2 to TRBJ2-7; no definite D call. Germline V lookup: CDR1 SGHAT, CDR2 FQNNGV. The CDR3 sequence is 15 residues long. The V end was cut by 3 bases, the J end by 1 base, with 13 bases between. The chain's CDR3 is CASSLSPATSYEQYV. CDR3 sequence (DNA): TGTGCCAGCAGCTTGAGTCCCGCAACTTCCTACGAGCAGTACGTC.

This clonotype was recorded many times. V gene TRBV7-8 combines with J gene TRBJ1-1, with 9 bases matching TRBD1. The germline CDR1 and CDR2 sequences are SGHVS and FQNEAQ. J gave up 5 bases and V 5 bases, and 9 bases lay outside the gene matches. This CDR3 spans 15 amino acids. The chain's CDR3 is CASSPHDRGGTEAFF. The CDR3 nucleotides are TGTGCCAGCAGCCCCCATGACAGGGGGGGGACTGAAGCTTTCTTT.

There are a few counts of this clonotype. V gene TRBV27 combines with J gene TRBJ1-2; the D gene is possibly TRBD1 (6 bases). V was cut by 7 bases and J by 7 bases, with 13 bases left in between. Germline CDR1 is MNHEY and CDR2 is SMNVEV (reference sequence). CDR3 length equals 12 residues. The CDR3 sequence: CASTSQGFGYTF. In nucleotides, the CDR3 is TGTGCCAGCACCTCCCAGGGGTTTGGCTACACCTTC.

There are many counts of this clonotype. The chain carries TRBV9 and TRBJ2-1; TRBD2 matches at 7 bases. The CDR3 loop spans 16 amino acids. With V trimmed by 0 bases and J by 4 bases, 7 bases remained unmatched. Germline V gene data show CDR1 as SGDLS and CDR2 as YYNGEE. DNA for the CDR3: TGTGCCAGCAGCGTAGGGAGCGGGATTGCTTACAATGAGCAGTTCTTC. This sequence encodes CASSVGSGIAYNEQFF. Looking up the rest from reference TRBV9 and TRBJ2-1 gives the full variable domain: DSGVTQTPKHLITATGQRVTLRCSPRSGDLSVYWYQQSLDQGLQFLIQYYNGEERAKGNILERFSAQQFPDLHSELNLSSLELGDSALYFCASSVGSGIAYNEQFFGPGTRLTVL.

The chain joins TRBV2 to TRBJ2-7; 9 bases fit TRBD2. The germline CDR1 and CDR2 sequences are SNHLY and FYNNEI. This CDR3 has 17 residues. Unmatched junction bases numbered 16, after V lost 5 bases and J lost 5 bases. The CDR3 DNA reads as TGTGCCAGCAGTTCTGGGCTAGCGGGGCGCAGTTCGGACGAGCAGTACGTC. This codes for CASSSGLAGRSSDEQYV.

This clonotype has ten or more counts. CDR3 nucleotide sequence: TGTGCCAGCAGCTTACTGGGACAGGGGGACTATGGCTACACCTTC. Translated: CASSLLGQGDYGYTF. The chain employs TRBV7-9 and TRBJ1-2; 11 nucleotides agree with TRBD1. The CDR3 contains 15 residues. The V gene's germline CDR1 is SEHNR and CDR2 FQNEAQ (reference sequence). V dropped 2 bases and J dropped 3; count of bases not matched to a gene: 2. The full variable domain, its missing parts supplied by reference TRBV7-9 and TRBJ1-2, is DTGVSQNPRHKITKRGQNVTFRCDPISEHNRLYWYRQTLGQGPEFLTYFQNEAQLEKSRLLSDRFSAERPKGSFSTLEIQRTEQGDSAMYLCASSLLGQGDYGYTFGSGTRLTVV.

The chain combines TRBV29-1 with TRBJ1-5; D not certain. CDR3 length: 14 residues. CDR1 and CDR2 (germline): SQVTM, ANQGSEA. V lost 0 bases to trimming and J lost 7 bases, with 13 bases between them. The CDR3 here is CSVEDSALGQPQHF. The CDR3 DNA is TGCAGCGTTGAAGATTCGGCACTTGGACAGCCCCAGCATTTT.

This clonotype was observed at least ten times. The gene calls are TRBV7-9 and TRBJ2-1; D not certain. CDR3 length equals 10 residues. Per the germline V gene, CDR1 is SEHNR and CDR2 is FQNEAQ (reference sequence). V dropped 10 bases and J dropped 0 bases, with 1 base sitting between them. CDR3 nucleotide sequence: TGTGCCAACTCCTACAATGAGCAGTTCTTC. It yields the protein CANSYNEQFF.

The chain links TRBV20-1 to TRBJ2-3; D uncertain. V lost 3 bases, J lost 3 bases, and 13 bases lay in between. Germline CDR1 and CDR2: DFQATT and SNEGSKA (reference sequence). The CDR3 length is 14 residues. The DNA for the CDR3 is TGCAGTGCTAGTATCGGGTCTGGAACAGATACGCAGTATTTT. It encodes CSASIGSGTDTQYF.

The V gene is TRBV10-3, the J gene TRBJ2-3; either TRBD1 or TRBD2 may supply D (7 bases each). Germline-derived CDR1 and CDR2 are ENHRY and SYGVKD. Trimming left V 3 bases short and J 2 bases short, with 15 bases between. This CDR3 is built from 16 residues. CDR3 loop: CAISEQGRGPTDTQYF. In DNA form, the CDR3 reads TGTGCCATCAGTGAACAAGGGAGGGGGCCCACAGATACGCAGTATTTT.

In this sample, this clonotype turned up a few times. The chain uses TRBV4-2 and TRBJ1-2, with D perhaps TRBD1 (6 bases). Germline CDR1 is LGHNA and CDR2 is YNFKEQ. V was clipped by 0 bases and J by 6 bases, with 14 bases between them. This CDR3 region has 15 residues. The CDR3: CASSQESGAGDGYTF. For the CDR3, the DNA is TGTGCCAGCAGCCAAGAATCCGGGGCAGGGGATGGCTACACCTTC.

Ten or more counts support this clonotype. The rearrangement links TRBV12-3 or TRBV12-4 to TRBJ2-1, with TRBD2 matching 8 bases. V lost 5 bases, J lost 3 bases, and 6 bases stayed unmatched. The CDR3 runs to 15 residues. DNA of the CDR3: TGTGCCAGCAGTCCCTATGCGGGAGGCTACAATGAGCAGTTCTTC. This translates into CASSPYAGGYNEQFF.

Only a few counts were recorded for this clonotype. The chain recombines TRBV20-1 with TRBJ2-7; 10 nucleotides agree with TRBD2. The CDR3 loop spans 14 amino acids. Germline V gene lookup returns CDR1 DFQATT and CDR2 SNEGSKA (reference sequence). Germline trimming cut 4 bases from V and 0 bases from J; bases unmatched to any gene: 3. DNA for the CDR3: TGCAGTGCTACTAGCGGGGGAAGCTCCTACGAGCAGTACGTC. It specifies CSATSGGSSYEQYV.

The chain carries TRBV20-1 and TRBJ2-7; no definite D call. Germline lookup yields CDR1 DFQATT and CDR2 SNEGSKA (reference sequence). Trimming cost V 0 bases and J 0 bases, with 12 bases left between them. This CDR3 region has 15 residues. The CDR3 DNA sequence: TGCAGTGCTAGAGATCTTTCTTTGAGCTCCTACGAGCAGTACTTC. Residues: CSARDLSLSSYEQYF.

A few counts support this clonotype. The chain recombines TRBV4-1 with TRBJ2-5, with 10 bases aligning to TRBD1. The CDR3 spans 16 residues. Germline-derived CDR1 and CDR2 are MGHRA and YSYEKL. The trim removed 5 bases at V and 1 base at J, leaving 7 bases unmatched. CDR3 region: CASSKAWTGGQETQYF. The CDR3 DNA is TGCGCCAGCAGCAAAGCTTGGACAGGGGGCCAAGAGACCCAGTACTTC.